This T cell receptor beta chain came from a study of Ad26.COV2.S vaccination and SARS-CoV-2 variants. Treatment meaning: roughly 20 received Ad26.COV2.S at low or high dose, single or two shots; about 5 received placebo; per-sample allocation not given. The study sampled participants on day 63 after the first vaccine or placebo injection. Vaccination employed an Ad26 vector expressing the Wuhan-strain SARS-CoV-2 spike. Comments on this clone: What it recognizes is unknown.

This CDR3 spans 13 amino acids. CDR1 and CDR2 (germline): SGHRS, YFSETQ. The V end was cut by 5 bases, the J end by 3 bases, with 9 bases between. Repertoires were generated with immunoSEQ multiplex PCR, while TCRdb's copy carries only in-frame clones and drops some. The profile shows around 320,000 clones, about nine tenths of them singletons. Study-wide points: Reportedly, spike-specific CD8+ and CD4+ T cell responses achieved substantial breadth once vaccination had taken place.

This specimen consisted of peripheral blood, obtained in a trial of Ad26.COV2.S vaccine versus placebo. This chain uses TRBV5-1 with TRBJ1-5; TRBD1 is a possible D gene (6 bases). The sequence was obtained from a person between 18 and 65 years old who received the Ad26.COV2.S COVID-19 vaccine or a placebo. The CDR3 bases are TGCGCCAGCAGGGGGGACAACAATCAGCCCCAGCATTTT. It yields the protein CASRGDNNQPQHF.